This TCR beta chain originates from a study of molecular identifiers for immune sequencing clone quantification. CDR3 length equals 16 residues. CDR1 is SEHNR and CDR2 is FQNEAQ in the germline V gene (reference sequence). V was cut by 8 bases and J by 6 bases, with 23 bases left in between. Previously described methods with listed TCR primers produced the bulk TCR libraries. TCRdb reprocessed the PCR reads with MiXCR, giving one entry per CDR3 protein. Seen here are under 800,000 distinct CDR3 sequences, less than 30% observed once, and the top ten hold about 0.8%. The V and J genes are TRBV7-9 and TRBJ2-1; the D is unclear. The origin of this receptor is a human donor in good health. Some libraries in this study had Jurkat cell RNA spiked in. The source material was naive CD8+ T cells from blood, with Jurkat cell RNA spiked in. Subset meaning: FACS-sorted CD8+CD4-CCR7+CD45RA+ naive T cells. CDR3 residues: CASGPVMVREGNEQFF. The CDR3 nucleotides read TGTGCCAGCGGCCCTGTGATGGTAAGGGAAGGCAATGAGCAGTTCTTC.